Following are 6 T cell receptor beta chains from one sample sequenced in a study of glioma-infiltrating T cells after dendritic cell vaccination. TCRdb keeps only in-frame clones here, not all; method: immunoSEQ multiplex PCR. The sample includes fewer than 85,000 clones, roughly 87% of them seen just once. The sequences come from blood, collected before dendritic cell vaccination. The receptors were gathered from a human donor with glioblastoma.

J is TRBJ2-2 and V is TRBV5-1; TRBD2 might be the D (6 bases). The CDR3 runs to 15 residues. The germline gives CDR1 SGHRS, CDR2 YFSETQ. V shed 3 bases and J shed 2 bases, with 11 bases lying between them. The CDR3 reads CASSWAEGNTGELFF. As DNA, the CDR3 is TGCGCCAGCAGCTGGGCGGAGGGAAACACCGGGGAGCTGTTTTTT.

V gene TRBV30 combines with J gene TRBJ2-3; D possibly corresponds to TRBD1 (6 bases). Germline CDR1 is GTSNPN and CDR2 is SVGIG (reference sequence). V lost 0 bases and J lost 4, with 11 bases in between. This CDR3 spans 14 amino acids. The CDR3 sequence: CAWSVGGSADTQYF. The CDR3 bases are TGTGCCTGGAGTGTAGGGGGTTCGGCAGATACGCAGTATTTT.

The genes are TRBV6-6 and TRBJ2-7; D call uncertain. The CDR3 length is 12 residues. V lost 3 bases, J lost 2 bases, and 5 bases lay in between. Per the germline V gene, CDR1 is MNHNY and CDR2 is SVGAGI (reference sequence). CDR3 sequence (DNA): TGTGCCAGCAGTTATAGTGCCTACGAGCAGTACTTC. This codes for CASSYSAYEQYF.

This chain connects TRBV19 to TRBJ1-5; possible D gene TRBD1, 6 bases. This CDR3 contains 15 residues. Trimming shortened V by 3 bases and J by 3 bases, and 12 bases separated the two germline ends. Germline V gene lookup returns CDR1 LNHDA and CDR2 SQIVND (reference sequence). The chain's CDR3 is CASSIQGNTNQPQHF. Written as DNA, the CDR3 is TGTGCCAGTAGTATCCAGGGGAACACCAATCAGCCCCAGCATTTT.

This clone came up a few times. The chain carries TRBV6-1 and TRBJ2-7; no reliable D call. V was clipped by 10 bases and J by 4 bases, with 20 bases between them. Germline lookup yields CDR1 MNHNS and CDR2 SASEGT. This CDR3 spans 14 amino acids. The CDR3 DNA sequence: TGTGCCACCAACGTGGGCAGAACCGTTTACGAGCAGTACTTC. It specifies CATNVGRTVYEQYF.

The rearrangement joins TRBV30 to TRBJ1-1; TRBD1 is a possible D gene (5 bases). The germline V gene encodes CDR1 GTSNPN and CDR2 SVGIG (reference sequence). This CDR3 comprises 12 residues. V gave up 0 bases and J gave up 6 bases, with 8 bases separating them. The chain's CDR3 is CAWSVRGSEAFF. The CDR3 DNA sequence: TGTGCCTGGAGTGTTCGGGGGTCTGAAGCTTTCTTT.